These T cell receptor beta chains were read from a single sample in a study of blood T cell repertoires in COVID-19. Profiled with immunoSEQ multiplex PCR; TCRdb holds only in-frame clones, not every one. The table has about 59,000 clones, 73% seen once. Sequencing was done on a sample of peripheral blood. Receptors were obtained from a woman aged 45-59 years with active or convalescent COVID-19. The CDR3 runs from the conserved cysteine through the conserved F or W. A D gene is named only where the DNA matches it firmly. Not every row has a clone size; where given, it reads once, few, many or a size class.

abundance,v_gene,j_gene,d_gene,CDR3aa,CDR3nt
NA,TRBV3-1/TRBV3-2,TRBJ2-1,TRBD2,CASSPLAGVEQFF,TGTGCCAGCAGCCCTCTAGCGGGGGTTGAGCAGTTCTTC
NA,TRBV10-3,TRBJ1-5,TRBD1,CAISRLIGIAGQEDQPQHF,TGTGCCATCAGTAGACTGATAGGAATAGCCGGACAGGAGGATCAGCCCCAGCATTTT
NA,TRBV24-1,TRBJ2-3,NA,CATSDSGTDTQYF,TGTGCCACCAGTGATTCAGGGACAGATACGCAGTATTTT
NA,TRBV27,TRBJ1-6,NA,CASSLLPGSGSSYNSPLHF,TGTGCCAGCAGTTTACTCCCAGGCAGCGGGAGCTCCTATAATTCACCCCTCCACTTT
NA,TRBV7-9,TRBJ2-1,NA,CASSLPDNEQFF,TGTGCCAGCAGCCTTCCGGACAATGAGCAGTTCTTC
few,TRBV7-9,TRBJ2-7,NA,CASSLSYSYEQYF,TGTGCCAGCAGCTTGTCTTACTCCTACGAGCAGTACTTC
NA,TRBV9,TRBJ2-2,NA,CASSVGDMKTGELFF,TGTGCCAGCAGCGTAGGAGACATGAAGACCGGGGAGCTGTTTTTT
NA,TRBV5-4,TRBJ2-1,TRBD2,CASSFGTSGSYNEQFF,TGTGCCAGCAGCTTTGGGACTAGCGGCTCCTACAATGAGCAGTTCTTC
few,TRBV11-3,TRBJ2-7,NA,CASSSPGGYEQYF,TGTGCCAGCAGCTCCCCCGGCGGATACGAGCAGTACTTC
NA,TRBV7-2,TRBJ1-3,NA,CASSPPGGGPGNTIYF,TGTGCCAGCAGCCCTCCCGGGGGGGGGCCCGGAAACACCATATATTTT
NA,TRBV5-8,TRBJ2-3,TRBD1,CASSEGQAHTDTQYF,TGTGCCAGCAGCGAAGGACAGGCTCACACAGATACGCAGTATTTT
few,TRBV29-1,TRBJ2-7,TRBD2,CSVGASGGYEQYF,TGCAGCGTTGGGGCTAGCGGGGGCTACGAGCAGTACTTC
once,TRBV5-1,TRBJ1-2,NA,CASSRHSGYGYTF,TGCGCCAGCAGTCGACATTCAGGCTATGGCTACACCTTC
NA,TRBV12-3/TRBV12-4,TRBJ2-5,NA,CASSLNPAGTQYF,TGTGCCAGCAGTTTGAACCCTGCGGGGACCCAGTACTTC
NA,TRBV7-2,TRBJ2-5,NA,CASSLVLLAEGKETQYF,TGTGCCAGCAGCTTGGTCCTGCTCGCGGAGGGGAAAGAGACCCAGTACTTC
NA,TRBV5-4,TRBJ2-1,TRBD2,CASSLGGTSAYNEQFF,TGTGCCAGCAGCTTGGGTGGGACTAGCGCGTACAATGAGCAGTTCTTC
NA,TRBV7-2,TRBJ2-5,NA,CASSLMGGQETQYF,TGTGCCAGCAGCTTAATGGGGGGCCAAGAGACCCAGTACTTC
NA,TRBV6-8,TRBJ2-3,TRBD2,CASIGGSITDTQYF,TGTGCCAGCATAGGCGGGAGTATCACAGATACGCAGTATTTT
NA,TRBV23-1,TRBJ2-1,TRBD1,CASGTGDWAEKTYNEQFF,TGCGCCAGCGGGACAGGGGACTGGGCGGAAAAAACGTACAATGAGCAGTTCTTC
few,TRBV13,TRBJ2-2,NA,CASSRPGLNTGELFF,TGTGCCAGCAGCCGTCCGGGATTAAACACCGGGGAGCTGTTTTTT
NA,TRBV7-6,TRBJ2-3,TRBD2,CASTPTSGRTDTQYF,TGTGCCAGCACCCCGACTAGCGGGAGAACAGATACGCAGTATTTT
NA,TRBV9,TRBJ1-1,NA,CASSAQGWQSEAFF,TGTGCCAGCAGCGCCCAGGGGTGGCAAAGTGAAGCTTTCTTT
NA,TRBV28,TRBJ1-2,NA,CASSLSPMSGYTF,TGTGCCAGCAGTCTATCGCCTATGTCGGGCTACACCTTC
many,TRBV5-4,TRBJ1-2,NA,CASSLTGSYGYTF,TGTGCCAGCAGCTTGACCGGGAGCTATGGCTACACCTTC
NA,TRBV15,TRBJ2-1,NA,CATSRDGGRARDPSEQFF,TGTGCCACCAGCAGAGATGGGGGCCGTGCGAGGGACCCTAGTGAGCAGTTCTTC
NA,TRBV7-2,TRBJ1-4,NA,CASSGTGLNEKLFF,TGTGCCAGCAGCGGAACAGGATTAAATGAAAAACTGTTTTTT
many,TRBV7-6,TRBJ2-7,NA,CASSHAQGYEQYF,TGTGCCAGCAGCCATGCACAGGGCTACGAGCAGTACTTC
NA,TRBV19,TRBJ2-7,NA,CASRGDPYEQYF,TGTGCCAGTCGGGGAGACCCGTACGAGCAGTACTTC
NA,TRBV30,TRBJ1-6,NA,CAWSFRGYNSPLHF,TGTGCCTGGAGCTTTAGGGGTTATAATTCACCCCTCCACTTT
NA,TRBV19,TRBJ2-7,NA,CASSLRAGDYEQYF,TGTGCCAGTAGTCTTAGGGCAGGGGACTACGAGCAGTACTTC
NA,TRBV5-6,TRBJ1-2,NA,CASSFQGWDGYTF,TGTGCCAGCAGCTTTCAGGGGTGGGATGGCTACACCTTC